Detailed here is one T cell receptor beta chain. The CDR3 is made up of 14 amino acids. Germline-derived CDR1 and CDR2 are MDHEN and SYDVKM. V lost 3 bases and J 9 bases, leaving 15 bases between the germline ends. Time point of the sample: persistent/refractory GD, antithyroid drugs over 5 years with positive TRAb. PBMCs provided the RNA from which the TCR library was made. The source of the sample is a study of regulatory T cells in long-lasting Graves disease. Arm-PCR with iRepertoire HTBI primers amplified the CDR3 regions for these TCR beta libraries. In the original analysis: In the combined samples, roughly 62 TRBV and 14 TRBJ segments were identified. MiXCR was run by TCRdb on the multiplex PCR reads, yielding one entry per CDR3 protein. Clone size and V and J calls follow TCRdb, not the original study. There are a few hundred thousand distinct CDR3 sequences in the sample; 20% to 25% occur only once, and roughly 7% lies in the top ten.

The chain employs TRBV28 and TRBJ2-1; D unresolved. Material: peripheral blood mononuclear cells (PBMCs), obtained when the disease was refractory, from a patient treated with antithyroid drugs. The TCR originated in a female donor with Graves disease. CDR3 in DNA: TGTGCCAGCAGTTTTCTTCCCGTTAGGGCTGAGCAGTTCTTC. Translated, it gives CASSFLPVRAEQFF. Full variable domain (outside the CDR3, taken from reference TRBV28 and TRBJ2-1): DVKVTQSSRYLVKRTGEKVFLECVQDMDHENMFWYRQDPGLGLRLIYFSYDVKMKEKGDIPEGYSVSREKKERFSLILESASTNQTSMYLCASSFLPVRAEQFFGPGTRLTVL.